This is a list of T cell receptor beta chains from one sample in a study of cytomegalovirus exposure and HLA in healthy donors. TCRdb's table, derived via immunoSEQ multiplex PCR, lists solely in-frame clones and lacks some. The sample yields roughly 130,000 clones, about four fifths seen once. Material: PBMCs. Receptor source: a male donor in good health and CMV-seropositive. Both conserved end residues are part of each CDR3. A D gene is named only where the DNA matches it firmly. Clone size is given for some rows only: seen once, a few or many times, or a class if the clone is expanded.

J: TRBJ2-1
size: -
D: -
V: TRBV7-6
DNA: TGTGCCAGCAGCCCCCATGAGCTTTTCGCTGAGCAGTTCTTC
CDR3: CASSPHELFAEQFF

J: TRBJ2-7
size: few
D: -
V: TRBV9
DNA: TGTGCCAGCAGCGTAGGTGACGGAGGATACGAGCAGTACTTC
CDR3: CASSVGDGGYEQYF

J: TRBJ2-3
size: -
D: TRBD2
V: TRBV18
DNA: TGTGCCAGCTCACCACGGGGACTAGCGGGGGACACAGATACGCAGTATTTT
CDR3: CASSPRGLAGDTDTQYF

J: TRBJ2-7
size: once
D: TRBD1
V: TRBV27
DNA: TGTGCCAGCAGTTTAATCGGGACAGCCTACGAGCAGTGCTTC
CDR3: CASSLIGTAYEQCF

J: TRBJ2-3
size: -
D: -
V: TRBV9
DNA: TGTGCCAGCAGCGTAGGGGCCCTGGGAGATACGCAGTATTTT
CDR3: CASSVGALGDTQYF

J: TRBJ1-2
size: -
D: -
V: TRBV6-5
DNA: TGTGCCAGCAGTTATCGGGGAGGGTTAGGCACCTTC
CDR3: CASSYRGGLGTF

J: TRBJ1-2
size: -
D: -
V: TRBV5-5
DNA: TGTGCCAGCAGCCCGGGGGGTGGTAACTATGGCTACACCTTC
CDR3: CASSPGGGNYGYTF

J: TRBJ2-7
size: -
D: -
V: TRBV18
DNA: TGTGCCAGCTCACCACCATCAGGGTACGAGCAGTACTTC
CDR3: CASSPPSGYEQYF

J: TRBJ2-1
size: -
D: -
V: TRBV5-4
DNA: TGTGCCAGCAGCTTAGAGCTGGTGAATGAGCAGTTCTTC
CDR3: CASSLELVNEQFF

J: TRBJ2-2
size: -
D: -
V: TRBV23-1
DNA: TGCGCCAGCAGTCCTAGGACACACCCGAACACCGGGGAGCTGTTTTTT
CDR3: CASSPRTHPNTGELFF

J: TRBJ2-2
size: -
D: TRBD2
V: TRBV5-1
DNA: TGCGCCAGCAGCGAGACTAGCGGCAACACCGGGGAGCTGTTTTTT
CDR3: CASSETSGNTGELFF

J: TRBJ1-3
size: once
D: -
V: TRBV2
DNA: TGTGCCAGCACTACAGGGTTCTCTGGAAACACCATATATTTT
CDR3: CASTTGFSGNTIYF

J: TRBJ2-6
size: medium-sized
D: -
V: TRBV2
DNA: TGTGCCAGCAGTGCTGAGGGGGTGTCTGGGGCCAACGTCCTGACTTTC
CDR3: CASSAEGVSGANVLTF

J: TRBJ2-1
size: -
D: TRBD2
V: TRBV6-1
DNA: TGTGCCAGCAGTGAAATGGGACTAGCGGGAGGGCCTCGCGTCCACAATGAGCAGTTCTTC
CDR3: CASSEMGLAGGPRVHNEQFF

J: TRBJ2-7
size: -
D: TRBD2
V: TRBV27
DNA: TGTGCCAGCACTACCGTTGGACTAGGGGCCTACGAGCAGTACTTC
CDR3: CASTTVGLGAYEQYF

J: TRBJ2-3
size: -
D: -
V: TRBV6-1
DNA: TGTGCCAGCAGTGCCCCCGGGCTAGCTAACACAGATACGCAGTATTTT
CDR3: CASSAPGLANTDTQYF